The 19 T cell receptor beta chains given below trace back to one sample, sequenced in a study of blood T cell repertoires in COVID-19. The repertoire was sequenced with immunoSEQ multiplex PCR; TCRdb's copy has only in-frame clones and lacks some. The sample has some 45,000 clones, about 83% seen once. Source material: peripheral blood. These receptors all come from a man older than 75 in a cohort sampled during active COVID-19.

The sample holds a few counts of this clone. The CDR3 coding sequence is TGTGCCAGCAGTTCAGCGCTGAACACTGAAGCTTTCTTT. Translating it yields CASSSALNTEAFF. The chain combines TRBV6-2 or TRBV6-3 with TRBJ1-1; unclear D gene. The germline gives CDR1 MNHEY, CDR2 SVGEGT. V was clipped by 4 bases and J by 0 bases, with 6 bases between them. This CDR3 contains 13 residues.

The chain carries TRBV4-3 and TRBJ2-1; a weak D match, TRBD1 (6 bases). Germline CDR1 LGHNA, CDR2 YSLEER. Trimming cost V 4 bases and J 7 bases, with 14 bases left between them. This CDR3 has 14 residues. The CDR3, as DNA: TGCGCCAGCAGCCGCGCACAGGGCGGGAATGAGCAGTTCTTC. Residues: CASSRAQGGNEQFF.

The V call is TRBV18, the J call TRBJ1-1, with 8 positions matching TRBD1. Per the germline V gene, CDR1 is KGHSH and CDR2 is LQKENI. With V trimmed by 1 base and J by 6 bases, 7 bases remained unmatched. This CDR3 region has 15 residues. The CDR3: CASSPRQGALPEAFF. CDR3 nucleotides: TGTGCCAGCTCACCACGGCAGGGGGCCTTACCTGAAGCTTTCTTT.

This chain uses TRBV6-1 with TRBJ1-1; D uncertain. Between the trimmed V and J ends, which lost 4 bases and 4 bases, there was a span of 25 bases. The V gene's germline CDR1 is MNHNS and CDR2 SASEGT. The CDR3 length is 18 residues. The CDR3 DNA reads as TGTGCCAGCAGTGTGGGTGGAGGGTCCCATTTAGGTGGCACTGAAGCTTTCTTT. Protein product: CASSVGGGSHLGGTEAFF.

In this sample, this clone turned up a few times. The chain links TRBV18 to TRBJ1-1; perhaps TRBD1 as D (5 bases). V lost 3 bases to trimming and J lost 6 bases, with 14 bases between them. CDR3 length: 14 residues. Germline V gives CDR1 KGHSH, CDR2 LQKENI. This chain's CDR3 is CASSPIQTVAEAFF. DNA for the CDR3: TGTGCCAGCTCACCGATTCAGACAGTCGCTGAAGCTTTCTTT.

This sequence joins TRBV29-1 and TRBJ2-3; possibly TRBD1 for D (5 bases). From germline, CDR1 is SQVTM and CDR2 ANQGSEA. V was trimmed by 6 bases and J by 0 bases, leaving 10 bases between them. The CDR3 is made up of 13 amino acids. As DNA, the CDR3 is TGCAGCGTAGACAGTACTAGCACAGATACGCAGTATTTT. Its protein is CSVDSTSTDTQYF.

This clone was counted at least ten times. The gene calls are TRBV19 and TRBJ1-5; 7 nucleotides line up with TRBD1. CDR1 is LNHDA and CDR2 is SQIVND in the germline V gene (reference sequence). J lost 2 bases, V lost 3 bases, and 4 bases had no gene match. This CDR3 is built from 15 residues. The CDR3 nucleotides read TGTGCCAGTAGTATTCAAGGGGGCGGCAATCAGCCCCAGCATTTT. This translates into CASSIQGGGNQPQHF.

The V call is TRBV2, the J call TRBJ2-7, with a possible D match to TRBD1 (6 bases). Germline CDR1 is SNHLY and CDR2 is FYNNEI. Deletions cut 6 bases from V and 0 bases from J, with 12 bases between. The CDR3 is made up of 14 amino acids. In DNA form, the CDR3 reads TGTGCCAGCAGCTCCCAGGGGAGCTCCTACGAGCAGTACTTC. This gives the protein CASSSQGSSYEQYF.

J is TRBJ1-3 and V is TRBV3-1 (or the pseudogene TRBV3-2); no definite D call. The CDR3 is 14 amino acids. Germline values: CDR1 LGHDT, CDR2 YNNKEL (reference sequence). V lost 4 bases, J lost 0 bases, and 7 bases lay in between. CDR3 nucleotide sequence: TGTGCCAGCAGCCTTCCGAGCTCTGGAAACACCATATATTTT. Translation gives CASSLPSSGNTIYF.

The genes are TRBV27 and TRBJ2-1; a possible D gene is TRBD1 (5 bases). Germline-derived CDR1 and CDR2 are MNHEY and SMNVEV (reference sequence). V lost 4 bases to trimming and J lost 4 bases, with 8 bases between them. This CDR3 comprises 13 residues. The CDR3 protein is CASSWSGYNEQFF. The CDR3 coding sequence is TGTGCCAGCAGTTGGTCAGGGTACAATGAGCAGTTCTTC.

The chain links TRBV7-9 to TRBJ2-7; 10 bases align to TRBD2. V lost 1 base, J lost 1 base, and 1 base stayed unmatched. The CDR3 has 15 residues. CDR1 and CDR2 (germline): SEHNR, FQNEAQ (reference sequence). The CDR3 nucleotides read TGTGCCAGCAGCTTAGGTAGCGGGAGGTCCTACGAGCAGTACTTC. It yields the protein CASSLGSGRSYEQYF.

The CDR3 DNA is TGTGCCAGCACCAGCCCAGGTTCGACTGAAGCTTTCTTT. Translated: CASTSPGSTEAFF. V and J are TRBV6-5 and TRBJ1-1; unclear D gene. The V gene's germline CDR1 is MNHEY and CDR2 SVGAGI. V was pared by 7 bases and J by 5 bases, with 14 bases between. This CDR3 is built from 13 residues.

The chain is built from TRBV3-1 (or the pseudogene TRBV3-2) and TRBJ1-3; D is uncertain. Trimming removed 10 bases at V and 3 bases at J, with 10 bases between. This CDR3 region has 12 residues. Germline CDR1 LGHDT, CDR2 YNNKEL (reference sequence). CDR3 amino acids: CATGYGGNTIYF. CDR3 in DNA: TGTGCCACCGGGTACGGTGGAAACACCATATATTTT.

This clone was observed a single time. For the CDR3, the DNA is TGTGCCAGTAATTGGCACCTAGAGACCCAGTACTTC. Translation: CASNWHLETQYF. The V gene is TRBV19, the J gene TRBJ2-5, with unresolved D. CDR3 size: 12 residues. Germline loops: CDR1 LNHDA, CDR2 SQIVND (reference sequence). V lost 7 bases to trimming and J lost 4 bases, with 10 bases between them.

This clone was observed a few times. This sequence joins TRBV2 and TRBJ1-1; D is uncertain. The germline V and J ends were trimmed by 10 bases and 1 base, with 13 bases remaining between them. This CDR3 has 13 residues. CDR1 and CDR2 from the germline V gene are SNHLY and FYNNEI. The CDR3 spells CATRTSQNTEAFF. CDR3 DNA sequence: TGTGCCACCCGGACTAGCCAGAACACTGAAGCTTTCTTT.

The genes are TRBV7-2 and TRBJ1-6; no reliable D call. Germline V lookup: CDR1 SGHTA, CDR2 FQGNSA. This CDR3 comprises 16 residues. Trimming took 5 bases from V and 7 from J, leaving 18 bases between them. CDR3 in amino acids: CASSTFGIGKNSPLHF. CDR3 bases: TGTGCCAGCAGCACGTTCGGGATCGGAAAGAATTCACCCCTCCACTTT.

This chain joins TRBV19 and TRBJ1-1; 8 nucleotides line up with TRBD1. Germline CDR1 LNHDA, CDR2 SQIVND (reference sequence). After removal of 2 bases from V and 4 bases from J, the junction contained 3 bases not matched to a gene. This CDR3 has 14 residues. In nucleotides, the CDR3 is TGTGCCAGTAGTATATATACAGGGGGCACTGAAGCTTTCTTT. Residues: CASSIYTGGTEAFF.

V gene TRBV5-1 combines with J gene TRBJ2-6; D not resolved. In germline, CDR1 is SGHRS, CDR2 YFSETQ. Trimming shortened V by 5 bases and J by 0 bases, and 9 bases separated the two germline ends. This CDR3 region has 15 residues. The CDR3 region is CASRYTPSGANVLTF. CDR3 DNA: TGCGCCAGCAGGTACACCCCCTCTGGGGCCAACGTCCTGACTTTC.

This clone was found once. The chain has TRBV5-1 and TRBJ1-4; D might be TRBD1 (5 bases). The CDR3 totals 15 residues. The germline V and J ends were trimmed by 5 bases and 0 bases, with 11 bases remaining between them. Germline V gene data show CDR1 as SGHRS and CDR2 as YFSETQ. CDR3 bases: TGCGCCAGCAGAGGAGGGGACTCAACTAATGAAAAACTGTTTTTT. As protein: CASRGGDSTNEKLFF.